This T cell receptor beta chain was sequenced during a study of blood T cells in healthy people across ages. General study results and limits: Naive CD4+ cell counts and diversity both ran higher in long-lived than in aged donors. Unsorted PBMCs ruled out conclusive naive versus antigen-experienced comparison.

Trimming left V 3 bases short and J 10 bases short, with 24 bases between. The germline gives CDR1 SQVTM, CDR2 ANQGSEA. This CDR3 has 15 amino acids. Using a J-beta primer mix together with a sample-barcoded 5' primer, a second PCR was run for 7 to 11 cycles. Via MiXCR, TCRdb re-called the 5' RACE reads, giving one row per CDR3 protein. The sample consists of fewer than 1,200,000 distinct CDR3 sequences, about 23% of them appearing once. This clonotype was seen a handful of times. The antigen is not known. The data were also submitted as part of a second study, on T cells of mothers and their children. That report adds: Related mother-child pairs showed slightly, non-significantly higher overlap than unrelated pairs.

The rearrangement uses TRBV29-1 and TRBJ1-2, with D possibly matching TRBD1 (6 bases). The clonotype was recovered from a girl between 2 and 10 years old in good health. Input material: blood. The DNA of the CDR3 is TGCAGCGTTGATAATGGGGGCAGGGGTTCCTGGATCTACACCTTC. It codes for CSVDNGGRGSWIYTF.